This TCR beta chain was captured by sequencing in a study of CD8+ T cells in alopecia areata. The sample's treatment: oral pan-JAK inhibitor, 5-10 mg twice daily. Separation by sorting yielded CD4+ and CD8+ T cells from PBMCs. This clone was picked up one time. What it binds is unknown. The study, taken as a whole, reports: Many expanded lesional clones persisted in scalp and blood during tofacitinib treatment. Expanded CD8+ clones among the top 100, as well as scalp clonality, were significantly decreased by tofacitinib.

Deletions cut 7 bases from V and 0 bases from J, with 13 bases between. The CDR3 runs 13 residues. Germline assignment: CDR1 SQVTM and CDR2 ANQGSEA. The sequencing template was cDNA reverse transcribed from extracted RNA. Profiled with immunoSEQ multiplex PCR; TCRdb holds only in-frame clones, not every one. The sample records about 74,000 clones, 29% being singletons. The source is a human donor with alopecia areata. The chain joins TRBV29-1 to TRBJ2-7; D unresolved. The sample here was CD8+ T cells sorted from blood, taken at week 4, from a patient treated with tofacitinib. CDR3 in amino acids: CSAYTSSSYEQYF. For the CDR3, the DNA is TGCAGCGCCTACACGAGCTCCTCCTACGAGCAGTACTTC.